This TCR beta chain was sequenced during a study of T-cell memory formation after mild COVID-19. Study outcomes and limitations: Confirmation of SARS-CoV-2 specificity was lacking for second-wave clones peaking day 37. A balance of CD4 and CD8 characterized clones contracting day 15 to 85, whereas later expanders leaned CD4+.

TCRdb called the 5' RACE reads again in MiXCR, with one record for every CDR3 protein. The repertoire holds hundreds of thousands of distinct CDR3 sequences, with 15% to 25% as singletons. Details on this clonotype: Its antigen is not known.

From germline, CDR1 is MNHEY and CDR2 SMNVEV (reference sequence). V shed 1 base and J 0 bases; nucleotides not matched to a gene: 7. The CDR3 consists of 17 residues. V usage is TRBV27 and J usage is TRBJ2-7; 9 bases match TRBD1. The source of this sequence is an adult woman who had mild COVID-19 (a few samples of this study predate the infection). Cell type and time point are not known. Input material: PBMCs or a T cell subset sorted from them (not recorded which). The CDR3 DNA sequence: TGTGCCAGCAGTTTATATCCCGGGACAGGGAGCTCCTACGAGCAGTACTTC. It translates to CASSLYPGTGSSYEQYF.